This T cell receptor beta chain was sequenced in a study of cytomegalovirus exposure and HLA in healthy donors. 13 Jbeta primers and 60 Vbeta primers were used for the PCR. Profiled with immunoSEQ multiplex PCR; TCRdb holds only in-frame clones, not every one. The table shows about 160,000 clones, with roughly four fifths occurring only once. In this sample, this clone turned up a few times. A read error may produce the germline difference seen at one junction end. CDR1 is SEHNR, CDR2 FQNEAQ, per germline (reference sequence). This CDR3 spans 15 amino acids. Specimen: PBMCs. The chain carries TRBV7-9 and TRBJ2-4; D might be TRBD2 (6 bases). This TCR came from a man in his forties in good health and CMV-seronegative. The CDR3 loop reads CASTPYGGAKNSQYF. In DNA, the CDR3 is TGTGCCAGCACCCCTTACGGCGGGGCCAAAAACAGTCAGTACTTC.